These T cell receptor beta chains were read from a single sample in a study of CD8 T cells in ankylosing spondylitis. TCRdb re-called the 5' RACE reads with MiXCR, one entry per CDR3 protein. The sample lists roughly 370,000 distinct CDR3 sequences, around 20% seen once, with about a sixth in the top ten. The specimen was blood, either unsorted or a sorted T cell fraction (not recorded which). The source is a male donor with ankylosing spondylitis. Each CDR3 is given with its conserved first and last residue. The D gene is left open where the match is weak. Only part of the rows carry a size: once, few, many, or a class if the clone is expanded.

J gene	D gene	clone size	V gene	CDR3 protein	CDR3 DNA
TRBJ1-3	.	.	TRBV18	CASSPDPSGNTIYF	TGTGCCAGCTCACCGGACCCTTCTGGAAACACCATATATTTT
TRBJ2-7	.	few	TRBV12-3/TRBV12-4	CASSFRSGGFSYEQYF	TGTGCCAGCAGTTTTCGGAGCGGAGGTTTCTCCTACGAGCAGTACTTC
TRBJ1-2	.	.	TRBV29-1	CSVLTDIYGYTF	TGCAGCGTTTTAACGGACATCTATGGCTACACCTTC
TRBJ2-4	.	.	TRBV7-2	CASSLAWNPKNIQYF	TGTGCCAGCAGCTTAGCGTGGAATCCCAAAAACATTCAGTACTTC
TRBJ1-1	.	.	TRBV15	CATSRDWRDIGFF	TGTGCCACCAGCAGAGATTGGAGGGACATCGGATTCTTT
TRBJ1-5	.	.	TRBV10-3	CAISAGRGTVGNQPQHF	TGTGCCATCAGTGCTGGCAGGGGAACGGTGGGCAATCAGCCCCAGCATTTT
TRBJ2-1	.	.	TRBV12-3/TRBV12-4	CASSLQIGATEQFF	TGTGCCAGCAGTCTGCAAATTGGGGCGACTGAGCAGTTCTTC
TRBJ1-5	.	once	TRBV12-3/TRBV12-4	CASSLSGQKNQPQHF	TGTGCCAGCAGTTTAAGTGGACAGAAGAATCAGCCCCAGCATTTT
TRBJ2-2	.	.	TRBV20-1	CSARDYGELFF	TGCAGTGCTAGAGACTACGGGGAGCTGTTTTTT
TRBJ2-3	TRBD2	.	TRBV28	CASSETSGRADTQYF	TGTGCCAGCAGCGAAACTAGCGGGAGAGCAGATACGCAGTATTTT
TRBJ2-1	.	few	TRBV6-5	CASSYQGVVNEQFF	TGTGCCAGCAGTTACCAGGGAGTTGTCAATGAGCAGTTCTTC
TRBJ2-7	TRBD1	.	TRBV7-9	CASSRSRDRDEQYF	TGTGCCAGCAGCAGATCCCGGGACAGGGACGAGCAGTACTTC
TRBJ2-7	TRBD2	few	TRBV12-3/TRBV12-4	CASSPSGALSYEQYF	TGTGCCAGCAGTCCGAGCGGGGCGCTTTCCTACGAGCAGTACTTC
TRBJ1-4	.	.	TRBV4-3	CASSLLGGFEKLFF	TGCGCCAGCAGCCTCCTGGGAGGATTTGAAAAACTGTTTTTT
TRBJ2-3	.	few	TRBV10-3	CAITSGPDTQYF	TGTGCCATCACCAGTGGGCCAGATACGCAGTATTTT
TRBJ2-7	.	few	TRBV10-3	CAISPSAETSYEQYF	TGTGCCATCAGCCCCTCGGCGGAAACCTCCTACGAGCAGTACTTC
TRBJ2-7	TRBD2	.	TRBV20-1	CSAPPPGLAGYEQYF	TGCAGTGCGCCACCGCCGGGACTAGCGGGATACGAGCAGTACTTC
TRBJ1-5	.	.	TRBV16	CASSQSGSGNQPQHF	TGTGCCAGCAGCCAATCGGGTTCTGGCAATCAGCCCCAGCATTTT
TRBJ2-1	TRBD2	.	TRBV4-1	CASSQVTSGYNEQFF	TGCGCCAGCAGCCAAGTGACTAGCGGGTACAATGAGCAGTTCTTC
TRBJ2-1	.	few	TRBV16	CASSQLRQATEQFF	TGTGCCAGCAGCCAATTACGACAAGCTACTGAGCAGTTCTTC
TRBJ1-5	.	few	TRBV29-1	CSVGAPGEPQHF	TGCAGCGTTGGGGCCCCGGGGGAACCCCAGCATTTT
TRBJ2-1	TRBD2	.	TRBV4-2	CASSQDGQPRGLAGEWSYNEQFF	TGTGCCAGCAGCCAAGATGGCCAGCCGCGAGGACTAGCGGGAGAATGGTCCTACAATGAGCAGTTCTTC
TRBJ2-7	.	.	TRBV7-9	CASSIGRSTYEQYF	TGTGCCAGCAGCATTGGGAGGTCGACCTACGAGCAGTACTTC
TRBJ2-3	.	.	TRBV28	CASTKSTTKYF	TGTGCCAGCACAAAGTCGACTACCAAGTATTTT
TRBJ1-1	.	.	TRBV7-2	CASSALGGDTEAFF	TGTGCCAGCAGCGCCCTGGGGGGGGACACTGAAGCTTTCTTT
TRBJ1-2	.	few	TRBV10-3	CAISESSGYTF	TGTGCCATCAGTGAGTCGAGTGGCTACACCTTC
TRBJ2-7	.	.	TRBV5-1	CASSFHSAYEQYF	TGCGCCAGCAGCTTCCACTCGGCCTACGAGCAGTACTTC
TRBJ2-5	.	few	TRBV6-1	CASSEAEGTRETQYF	TGTGCCAGCAGTGAAGCCGAGGGGACTCGAGAGACCCAGTACTTC
TRBJ2-7	.	.	TRBV5-1	CASSSASSYEQYF	TGCGCCAGCAGCTCCGCATCTTCCTACGAGCAGTACTTC
TRBJ2-7	.	.	TRBV12-3/TRBV12-4	CASSIRDGPYEQYF	TGTGCCAGCAGTATCCGGGACGGCCCCTACGAGCAGTACTTC
TRBJ1-1	.	many	TRBV29-1	CSVKTGGSTEAFF	TGCAGCGTTAAAACAGGTGGAAGCACTGAAGCTTTCTTT
TRBJ2-7	.	.	TRBV5-1	CASSLRVRSDAYEQYF	TGCGCCAGCAGCTTGCGAGTCCGGTCAGATGCCTACGAGCAGTACTTC
TRBJ2-7	TRBD2	few	TRBV7-2	CASSRRTSGSGEQYF	TGTGCCAGCAGCCGACGGACTAGCGGGAGTGGTGAGCAGTACTTC
TRBJ1-3	.	few	TRBV12-3/TRBV12-4	CASTGRGLSGNTIYF	TGTGCGAGCACCGGTCGGGGTCTCTCTGGAAACACCATATATTTT
TRBJ1-5	TRBD1	once	TRBV6-1	CASSEVVRGLDQPQHF	TGTGCCAGCAGTGAGGTGGTGAGGGGGCTGGATCAGCCCCAGCATTTT
TRBJ2-3	TRBD1	.	TRBV7-3	CASSLGQGRGDTQYF	TGTGCCAGCAGCTTAGGACAGGGACGGGGAGATACGCAGTATTTT